This is a list of T cell receptor beta chains from one sample in a study of PD-1 blockade in classical Hodgkin lymphoma. Libraries were prepared by immunoSEQ multiplex PCR; TCRdb keeps only in-frame clonotypes and omits some of them. Here the sample spans over 80,000 clones, about three quarters being singletons. The source was peripheral blood mononuclear cells (PBMCs), collected before the fourth cycle of nivolumab. The receptors stem from a human donor with classical Hodgkin lymphoma. The CDR3 runs from the conserved cysteine through the conserved F or W. D genes are given only for firm matches. The size field is filled for only some rows; it gives once, few, many or a size class.

D | J | V | size | DNA | CDR3
. | TRBJ1-2 | TRBV4-2 | . | TGTGCCAGCAGCCAAGCTGGTGGGGCCAACTATGGCTACACCTTC | CASSQAGGANYGYTF
TRBD1 | TRBJ2-7 | TRBV11-2 | few | TGTGCCAGCAGCTTAGGGGGACAGGGATTCTACGAGCAGTACTTC | CASSLGGQGFYEQYF
TRBD2 | TRBJ2-5 | TRBV7-9 | few | TGTGCCAGCAGCTTAGCGCCTTCTAGCGGGGGGTTTGGAGAGACCCAGTACTTC | CASSLAPSSGGFGETQYF
. | TRBJ2-7 | TRBV27 | few | TGTGCCAGCAGCCTATTTACAGGCAGGTCCTACGAGCAGTACTTC | CASSLFTGRSYEQYF
. | TRBJ2-1 | TRBV6-1 | . | TGTGCCAGCAGTGAAGTTTTTCTCAATAATGAGCAGTTCTTC | CASSEVFLNNEQFF
. | TRBJ2-5 | TRBV4-2 | . | TGTGCCAGCAGCCAAGGGGGTGGGGGGCAAGAGACCCAGTACTTC | CASSQGGGGQETQYF
. | TRBJ1-3 | TRBV15 | . | TGTGCCCGTTGGGGGACTGGAAACACCATATATTTT | CARWGTGNTIYF
TRBD1 | TRBJ1-5 | TRBV10-3 | many | TGTGCCATCAGTGAGTCTGGACAGGGAGTCAAGCCCCAGCATTTT | CAISESGQGVKPQHF
. | TRBJ1-2 | TRBV19 | once | TGTGCCAGTAGTATAGCGGGGGAGGTCTATGGCTACACCTTC | CASSIAGEVYGYTF
TRBD1 | TRBJ1-5 | TRBV4-1 | . | TGCGCCAGCAGCCAAGAAGGGGGCAGGGATAATCAGCCCCAGCATTTT | CASSQEGGRDNQPQHF
. | TRBJ2-7 | TRBV5-5 | . | TGTGCCAGCAGCTTAGTATTAGGGCGCGGAGGTCACGGGCAGTACTTC | CASSLVLGRGGHGQYF
TRBD2 | TRBJ2-1 | TRBV4-1 | few | TGCGCCAGCAGCCAAGAGGGGACTAGGGCAAATGAGCAGTTCTTC | CASSQEGTRANEQFF
TRBD2 | TRBJ2-1 | TRBV18 | . | TGTGCCAGCTCACTGGGACTAGCGGGTCTCAATGAGCAGTTCTTC | CASSLGLAGLNEQFF
. | TRBJ2-5 | TRBV7-8 | . | TGTGCCAGCAGCTTGTTAAGGGGATTGGAGACCCAGTACTTC | CASSLLRGLETQYF
TRBD2 | TRBJ2-1 | TRBV18 | . | TGTGCCAGCTCACCAGCGGGAGGGCCCCACAATGAGCAGTTCTTC | CASSPAGGPHNEQFF
. | TRBJ2-1 | TRBV19 | once | TGTGCCAGTAGTATACGGGGGGACAGTATACTGAAGACCTACAATGAGCAGTTCTTC | CASSIRGDSILKTYNEQFF
. | TRBJ1-5 | TRBV19 | . | TGTGCCAGTAGTATCGCTAAGATCGGCAATCAGCCCCAGCATTTT | CASSIAKIGNQPQHF
. | TRBJ2-7 | TRBV15 | . | TGTGCCACCAGCAGAGATCACGCAGGGCGATACTCCTACGAGCAGTACTTC | CATSRDHAGRYSYEQYF
. | TRBJ1-2 | TRBV7-9 | . | TGTGCCAGCAGCTTAGGTCCGATCTATGGCTACACCTTC | CASSLGPIYGYTF
. | TRBJ2-2 | TRBV18 | . | TGTGCCAGCTCAAACGTCGTAGTTCCGAACACCGGGGAGCTGTTTTTT | CASSNVVVPNTGELFF
. | TRBJ2-3 | TRBV12-5 | . | TGTGCTAGTGGTTTGCTGCCTGGATATGCCAATTTCACAGATACGCAGTATTTT | CASGLLPGYANFTDTQYF
TRBD2 | TRBJ2-7 | TRBV4-3 | . | TGCGCCAGCAGCCAAGCTAGATTTGCGGGAGACACCTACGAGCAGTACTTC | CASSQARFAGDTYEQYF
. | TRBJ1-1 | TRBV15 | . | TGTGCGACAAAGTGGGGCCGTAACACTGAAGCTTTCTTT | CATKWGRNTEAFF
. | TRBJ2-2 | TRBV27 | . | TGTGCCAGCAGTTTTGACACCGGGGAGCTGTTTTTT | CASSFDTGELFF
. | TRBJ1-1 | TRBV19 | . | TGTGCCAGTAGTACGGGGCTTAGTGGAGGTAGGACTGAAGCTTTCTTT | CASSTGLSGGRTEAFF
. | TRBJ2-5 | TRBV7-9 | . | TGTGCCAGCAGCCCGTCTGGGGGCTCGTCCCAAGAGACCCAGTACTTC | CASSPSGGSSQETQYF
. | TRBJ1-4 | TRBV4-3 | few | TGCGCCAGCAGCCAAGCGCCAACTAATGAAAAACTGTTTTTT | CASSQAPTNEKLFF
. | TRBJ2-7 | TRBV7-7 | few | TGTGCCAGCAGCTCCCTAGACGGGACCGAGCAGTACTTC | CASSSLDGTEQYF
TRBD2 | TRBJ2-1 | TRBV28 | once | TGTGCCAGCAGTTTAAGGACTAGCGGGGGTCGGTTCTTC | CASSLRTSGGRFF
. | TRBJ2-5 | TRBV9 | few | TGTGCCAGCAGCGTAGGAGGTGGCGAGACCCAGTACTTC | CASSVGGGETQYF
. | TRBJ1-6 | TRBV12-5 | . | TGTGCTAGTGGTTTCCAGGGAGGTAATTCACCCCTCCACTTT | CASGFQGGNSPLHF
. | TRBJ2-2 | TRBV7-9 | . | TGTGCCAGCCGCCCCCAGGATTCGAACACCGGGGAGCTGTTTTTT | CASRPQDSNTGELFF
. | TRBJ1-1 | TRBV5-8 | once | TGTGCCAGCAGCTTTACTGGGAACACTGAAGCTTTCTTT | CASSFTGNTEAFF
TRBD2 | TRBJ2-7 | TRBV27 | . | TGTGCCAGCAGTTTTCGGGGGGAAGGATCCTACGAGCAGTACTTC | CASSFRGEGSYEQYF
. | TRBJ2-7 | TRBV14 | . | TGTGCCAGCAGCCAAGGGACTATCCTCGCCGAGCAGTACTTC | CASSQGTILAEQYF
TRBD1 | TRBJ1-2 | TRBV5-5 | once | TGTGCCAGCAGCTTCGGGACAGGGGAACGGACTCCTGGCTACACCTTC | CASSFGTGERTPGYTF
. | TRBJ2-2 | TRBV28 | . | TGTGCCAGCAGTTTAGAACTAGCGAACACCGGGGAGCTGTTTTTT | CASSLELANTGELFF
. | TRBJ2-1 | TRBV11-3 | . | TGTGCCAGCAGCCCTGGGAGGGGGTCTTACAATGAGCAGTTCTTC | CASSPGRGSYNEQFF
. | TRBJ1-4 | TRBV18 | . | TGTGCCAGCTCACCACTATCCGCAACTAATGAAAAACTGTTTTTT | CASSPLSATNEKLFF
. | TRBJ1-1 | TRBV5-5 | once | TGTGCCAGCAGGTTTAGTGGGAACACTGAAGCTTTCTTT | CASRFSGNTEAFF
. | TRBJ1-5 | TRBV28 | . | TGTGCCAGCAGTTTCGGTTTGAGCAATCAGCCCCAGCATTTT | CASSFGLSNQPQHF
. | TRBJ1-1 | TRBV28 | . | TGTGCCAGCAGGTGGACAACAAGAAACACTGAAGCTTTCTTT | CASRWTTRNTEAFF
TRBD2 | TRBJ2-3 | TRBV7-3 | . | TGTGCCAGCAGCTTCGGCGGGAGGGCTACAGATACGCAGTATTTT | CASSFGGRATDTQYF
TRBD1 | TRBJ1-5 | TRBV6-5 | . | TGTGCCAGCCGTTTACAGGGGAATATGAGGGATCAGCCCCAGCATTTT | CASRLQGNMRDQPQHF
. | TRBJ1-5 | TRBV28 | once | TGTGCCAGCAGTCGGCCCGGGCAAGGACGTAATCAGCCCCAGCATTTT | CASSRPGQGRNQPQHF
. | TRBJ2-1 | TRBV7-3 | . | TGTGCCAGCAGTTTGAGGGACAATGAGCAGTTCTTC | CASSLRDNEQFF
. | TRBJ1-4 | TRBV18 | few | TGTGCCAGCTCATCGGGTTATGAAAAACTGTTTTTT | CASSSGYEKLFF
TRBD1 | TRBJ1-2 | TRBV5-1 | . | TGCGCCAGCAGCTTGAGGGACAGGGCCGATGGCTACACCTTC | CASSLRDRADGYTF
. | TRBJ1-3 | TRBV6-5 | . | TGTGCCAGCAGTTACTCCTTTGGAAACACCATATATTTT | CASSYSFGNTIYF
. | TRBJ2-1 | TRBV6-5 | . | TGTGCCAGCAGCCGGATACGGAACTACAATGAGCAGTTCTTC | CASSRIRNYNEQFF
TRBD2 | TRBJ2-7 | TRBV18 | . | TGTGCCAGCTCATTAGCTAGCGGGGGACCCTACGAGCAGTACTTC | CASSLASGGPYEQYF
TRBD1 | TRBJ1-4 | TRBV25-1 | . | TGTGCCAGCAGACAGGGGGCTAATGAAAAACTGTTTTTT | CASRQGANEKLFF
TRBD1 | TRBJ2-5 | TRBV7-2 | few | TGTGCCAGCAGCTCAGACAGGGGATCCCAAGAGACCCAGTACTTC | CASSSDRGSQETQYF
TRBD1 | TRBJ1-2 | TRBV19 | . | TGTGCCAGTAGTAGGAGACAGGGCAGCGGGAATGATGGCTACACCTTC | CASSRRQGSGNDGYTF
TRBD1 | TRBJ1-2 | TRBV11-3 | . | TGTGCCAGCAGCCAAGGACAGGGCACGGGCTACACCTTC | CASSQGQGTGYTF
TRBD2 | TRBJ2-5 | TRBV19 | . | TGTGCCAGTAGTATAGGAGGGCTAGCGGGAGCGGGGGAGACCCAGTACTTC | CASSIGGLAGAGETQYF
TRBD2 | TRBJ2-7 | TRBV29-1 | . | TGCAGCGTGTCAAGGGGAGGGACCTACGAGCAGTACTTC | CSVSRGGTYEQYF
. | TRBJ1-4 | TRBV18 | . | TGTGCCAGCTCACCGACGCAGGGAGGGGATGAAAAACTGTTTTTT | CASSPTQGGDEKLFF
. | TRBJ1-3 | TRBV6-5 | . | TGTGCCAGCAGTTACGCTATAGGGGCTGGAAACACCATATATTTT | CASSYAIGAGNTIYF
. | TRBJ2-5 | TRBV9 | . | TGTGCCAGCAGCTATGACAGTCAAGAGACCCAGTACTTC | CASSYDSQETQYF